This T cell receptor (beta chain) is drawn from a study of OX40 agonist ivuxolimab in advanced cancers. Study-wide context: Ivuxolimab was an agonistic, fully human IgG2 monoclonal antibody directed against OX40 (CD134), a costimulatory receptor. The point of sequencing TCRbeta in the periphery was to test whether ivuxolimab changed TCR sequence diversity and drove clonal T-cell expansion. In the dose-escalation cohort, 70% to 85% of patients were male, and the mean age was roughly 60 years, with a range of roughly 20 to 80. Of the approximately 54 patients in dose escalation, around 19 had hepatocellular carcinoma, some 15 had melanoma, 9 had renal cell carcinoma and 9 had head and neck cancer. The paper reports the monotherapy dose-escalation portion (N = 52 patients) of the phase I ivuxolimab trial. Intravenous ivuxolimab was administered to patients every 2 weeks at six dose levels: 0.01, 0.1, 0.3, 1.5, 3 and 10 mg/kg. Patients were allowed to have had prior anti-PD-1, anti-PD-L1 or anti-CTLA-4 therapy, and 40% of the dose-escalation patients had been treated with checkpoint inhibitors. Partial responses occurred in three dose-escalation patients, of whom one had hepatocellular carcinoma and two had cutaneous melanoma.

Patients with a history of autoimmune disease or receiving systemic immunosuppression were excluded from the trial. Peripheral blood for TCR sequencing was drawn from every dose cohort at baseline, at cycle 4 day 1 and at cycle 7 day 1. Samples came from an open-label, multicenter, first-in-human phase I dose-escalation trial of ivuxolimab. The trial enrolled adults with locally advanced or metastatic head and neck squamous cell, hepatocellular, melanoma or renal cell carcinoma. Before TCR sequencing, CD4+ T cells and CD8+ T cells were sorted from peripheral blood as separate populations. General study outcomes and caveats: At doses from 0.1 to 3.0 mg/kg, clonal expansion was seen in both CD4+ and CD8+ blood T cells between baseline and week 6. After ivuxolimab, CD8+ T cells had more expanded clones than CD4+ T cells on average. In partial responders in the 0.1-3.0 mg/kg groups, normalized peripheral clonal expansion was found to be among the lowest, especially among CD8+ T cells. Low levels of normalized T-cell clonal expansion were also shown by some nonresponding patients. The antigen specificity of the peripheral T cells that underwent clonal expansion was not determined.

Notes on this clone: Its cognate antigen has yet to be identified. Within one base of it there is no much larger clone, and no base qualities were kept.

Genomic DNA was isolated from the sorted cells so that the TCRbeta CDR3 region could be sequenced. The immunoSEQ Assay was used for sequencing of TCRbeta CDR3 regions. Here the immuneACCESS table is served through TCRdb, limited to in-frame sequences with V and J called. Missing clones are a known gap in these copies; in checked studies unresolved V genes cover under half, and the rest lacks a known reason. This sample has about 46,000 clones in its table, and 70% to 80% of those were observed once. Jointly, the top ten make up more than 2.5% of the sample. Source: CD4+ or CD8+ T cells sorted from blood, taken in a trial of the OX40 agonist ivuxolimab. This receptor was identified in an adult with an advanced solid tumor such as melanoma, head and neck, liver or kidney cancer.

This receptor carries the CDR3 CASSPGQGRTDTQYF. The sequence in DNA is TGTGCCAGCAGCCCAGGACAGGGACGGACAGATACGCAGTATTTT. The rearranged segments are TRBV11-1 and TRBJ2-3, and TRBD1 aligns with 8 junction nucleotides. From the germline V gene (reference sequence), CDR1 is SGHAT and CDR2 is FQDESV. The junction shows trimming of 5 bases on V and 3 bases on J, and the gene matches do not reach 7 bases of it. The CDR3 covers 15 residues, taking in both the cysteine and the phenylalanine. Just CDR3 DNA is preserved here, 45 bases in frame from base 1.